The 23 T cell receptor beta chains below all came from one sample that was sequenced in a study of STAT3 mutations in large granular lymphocyte leukemia. No antigens are known for them. TCRdb keeps only in-frame clones here, not all; method: immunoSEQ multiplex PCR. The sample lists 30,000 to 35,000 clones, approximately 80% seen once, with 30% in the top ten. The study's findings and limits: In T-cell large granular lymphocyte leukemia, about half of patients showed multiple immunodominant subclonotypes.

Specimen: peripheral blood mononuclear cells. These receptors were taken from a woman between 50 and 59 years old with T-cell large granular lymphocyte leukemia. Some clones in this sample may be carry-over from other donors' samples.

The chain is built from TRBV28 and TRBJ2-3, with unresolved D. The CDR3 runs 14 residues. V lost 4 bases to trimming and J lost 2 bases, with 10 bases between them. Germline V gene data show CDR1 as MDHEN and CDR2 as SYDVKM. For the CDR3, the DNA is TGTGCCAGCAGTTACAAGAGGTACACAGATACGCAGTATTTT. It yields the protein CASSYKRYTDTQYF.

The rearrangement joins TRBV28 to TRBJ2-7; no definite D call. Trimming removed 3 bases at V and 6 bases at J, with 12 bases between. The CDR3 is 13 amino acids. Per germline, CDR1 MDHEN and CDR2 SYDVKM. CDR3 sequence reads: CASSLTHTREQYF. CDR3 DNA sequence: TGTGCCAGCAGTTTGACCCATACCCGCGAGCAGTACTTC.

In its sample, this clone was seen a few times. The chain carries TRBV20-1 and TRBJ2-5; TRBD1 or TRBD2 may be the D gene (5 bases each). Trimming took off 5 bases at V and 7 bases at J, with 11 bases between the two ends. From germline, CDR1 is DFQATT and CDR2 SNEGSKA (reference sequence). The CDR3 runs 11 residues. CDR3 amino acids: CSAPRGVTQYF. In DNA form, the CDR3 reads TGCAGTGCTCCCAGAGGGGTGACCCAGTACTTC.

This clone was recorded only once. The chain combines TRBV18 with TRBJ2-7, with D unclear. The CDR3 is 14 residues long. Looked up from germline, CDR1 is KGHSH and CDR2 is LQKENI. V lost 0 bases and J lost 0, with 6 bases in between. CDR3 region: CASSPPAASYEQYF. Written as DNA, the CDR3 is TGTGCCAGCTCACCACCGGCCGCCTCCTACGAGCAGTACTTC. The variable domain in full, completed from reference TRBV18 and TRBJ2-7, reads NAGVMQNPRHLVRRRGQEARLRCSPMKGHSHVYWYRQLPEEGLKFMVYLQKENIIDESGMPKERFSAEFPKEGPSILRIQQVVRGDSAAYFCASSPPAASYEQYFGPGTRLTVT.

The chain uses TRBV27 and TRBJ2-7; possible D gene TRBD1, 7 bases. The CDR3 covers 15 residues. With 2 bases removed from V and 1 base from J, the gap between germline ends came to 12 bases. Germline CDR1 MNHEY, CDR2 SMNVEV (reference sequence). The CDR3, as DNA: TGTGCCAGCAGTTTAGTGGCAGGGGGGTCCTACGAGCAGTACTTC. This codes for CASSLVAGGSYEQYF.

CDR3: CASSSDRAYGYTF. DNA for the CDR3: TGTGCCAGCAGCTCGGACAGGGCTTATGGCTACACCTTC. This chain links TRBV7-9 with TRBJ1-2; 8 bases match TRBD1. The CDR3 totals 13 residues. Trimming removed 4 bases from V and 5 bases from J; junction bases left unmatched: 3. Per germline, CDR1 SEHNR and CDR2 FQNEAQ (reference sequence).

This chain joins TRBV27 and TRBJ2-3; 8 bases map to TRBD2. V shed 1 base and J 6 bases; nucleotides not matched to a gene: 3. Per the germline V gene, CDR1 is MNHEY and CDR2 is SMNVEV (reference sequence). The CDR3 sequence is 14 residues long. This CDR3 is CASSLYQREDTQYF. Here the CDR3 DNA reads TGTGCCAGCAGTTTATATCAGCGGGAGGATACGCAGTATTTT.

V is TRBV28 and J is TRBJ1-1; D possibly corresponds to TRBD1 (6 bases). CDR3 length equals 15 residues. The germline V gene has CDR1 MDHEN and CDR2 SYDVKM. Trimming took 2 bases from V and 4 from J, leaving 14 bases between them. CDR3 sequence reads: CASSLGQGMGTEAFF. The CDR3 DNA sequence: TGTGCCAGCAGTTTAGGGCAGGGGATGGGCACTGAAGCTTTCTTT.

The rearrangement links TRBV6-6 to TRBJ2-6; D is uncertain. This CDR3 region has 15 residues. Trimming removed 2 bases at V and 4 bases at J, with 9 bases between. Germline V gene data show CDR1 as MNHNY and CDR2 as SVGAGI (reference sequence). The CDR3 reads CASSYRVNGANVLTF. The CDR3 DNA reads as TGTGCCAGCAGTTACCGAGTAAACGGGGCCAACGTCCTGACTTTC.

The CDR3 coding sequence is TGTGCCAGTAGGCCCGACAGGGGAACCGGGGAGCTGTTTTTT. Its translation: CASRPDRGTGELFF. The chain recombines TRBV19 with TRBJ2-2, with TRBD1 matching over 8 bases. CDR1 and CDR2 (germline): LNHDA, SQIVND (reference sequence). The CDR3 extends over 14 amino acids. Losses at the gene ends were 6 bases for V and 5 bases for J; bases not matched to a gene: 5.

This chain uses TRBV9 with TRBJ2-3; D is ambiguous. Germline assignment: CDR1 SGDLS and CDR2 YYNGEE. Trimming stripped 1 base from V and 6 bases from J, with 9 bases between. CDR3 length equals 13 residues. The CDR3, as DNA: TGTGCCAGCAGCGTAAATGCCGCCGATACGCAGTATTTT. Its translation is CASSVNAADTQYF.

J is TRBJ2-3 and V is TRBV28; no reliable D call. The CDR3 has 12 residues. V was clipped by 8 bases and J by 4 bases, with 10 bases between them. Germline values: CDR1 MDHEN, CDR2 SYDVKM. CDR3 sequence (DNA): TGTGCCAGCTATTCCCACCCAGATACGCAGTATTTT. Its protein product is CASYSHPDTQYF.

J is TRBJ2-3 and V is TRBV6-1; D is undetermined. V dropped 2 bases and J dropped 0 bases, with 15 bases sitting between them. Germline V CDR1 and CDR2: MNHNS, SASEGT. The CDR3 loop spans 17 amino acids. CDR3 DNA: TGTGCCAGCAGTGAAAATGGGCACCTAGTGAGCACAGATACGCAGTATTTT. Its translation: CASSENGHLVSTDTQYF.

The V gene is TRBV25-1, the J gene TRBJ2-7; D possibly corresponds to TRBD1 (6 bases). The CDR3 extends over 14 amino acids. Per the germline V gene, CDR1 is MGHDK and CDR2 is SYGVNS. V gave up 2 bases and J gave up 2 bases, with 10 bases separating them. This chain's CDR3 is CASSERGQTYEQYF. CDR3 bases: TGTGCCAGCAGTGAACGTGGACAGACCTACGAGCAGTACTTC.

The chain employs TRBV5-1 and TRBJ1-1; 7 bases are a match to TRBD1. The germline gives CDR1 SGHRS, CDR2 YFSETQ. The CDR3 has 15 residues. The V and J ends lost 5 bases and 5 bases, in that order; junction bases with no gene match: 12. The CDR3 nucleotides read TGCGCCAGCAGAGTTGTTGAGGGGGCGTCAACTGAAGCTTTCTTT. Translated: CASRVVEGASTEAFF.

The sample holds a few counts of this clone. This chain joins TRBV7-8 and TRBJ2-3; 13 bases map to TRBD2. CDR1 is SGHVS and CDR2 is FQNEAQ in the germline V gene. The ends lost 3 bases at V and 6 bases at J; junction bases unmatched: 6. The CDR3 runs to 16 residues. CDR3 sequence (DNA): TGTGCCAGCAGCTTGCGGACTAGCGGGAGCCGCGATACGCAGTATTTT. Amino acids: CASSLRTSGSRDTQYF. Combining the CDR3 with reference TRBV7-8 and TRBJ2-3 gives the whole variable domain GAGVSQSPRYKVAKRGQDVALRCDPISGHVSLFWYQQALGQGPEFLTYFQNEAQLDKSGLPSDRFFAERPEGSVSTLKIQRTQQEDSAVYLCASSLRTSGSRDTQYFGPGTRLTVL.

The J gene is TRBJ1-1, the V gene TRBV20-1; 7 nucleotides agree with TRBD1. The CDR3 spans 11 residues. Germline assignment: CDR1 DFQATT and CDR2 SNEGSKA (reference sequence). The CDR3 loop reads CRYRGNTEAFF. The CDR3 DNA is TGCAGGTACAGGGGGAACACTGAAGCTTTCTTT.

The CDR3 sequence is CASSLDPGTLGELFF. In DNA form, the CDR3 reads TGCGCCAGCAGCTTAGACCCCGGGACACTTGGGGAGCTGTTTTTT. The genes are TRBV5-1 and TRBJ2-2, with D perhaps TRBD1 (6 bases). Germline V gene sequence: CDR1 SGHRS, CDR2 YFSETQ. Trimming took off 2 bases at V and 8 bases at J, with 16 bases between the two ends. The CDR3 spans 15 residues.

This rearrangement joins TRBV19 to TRBJ2-3; D might be TRBD1 or TRBD2, each matching 5 bases. Germline CDR1 and CDR2: LNHDA and SQIVND (reference sequence). This CDR3 spans 16 amino acids. Deletions cut 6 bases from V and 0 bases from J, with 16 bases between. CDR3 sequence (DNA): TGTGCCAGTAGAACCGGGGACGGATTTAGCACAGATACGCAGTATTTT. This encodes CASRTGDGFSTDTQYF. The full variable domain, completed using reference TRBV19 and TRBJ2-3, is DGGITQSPKYLFRKEGQNVTLSCEQNLNHDAMYWYRQDPGQGLRLIYYSQIVNDFQKGDIAEGYSVSREKKESFPLTVTSAQKNPTAFYLCASRTGDGFSTDTQYFGPGTRLTVL.

This chain joins TRBV30 and TRBJ2-3, with TRBD2 matching 12 bases. This CDR3 comprises 13 residues. Germline CDR1 reads GTSNPN; CDR2 reads SVGIG (reference sequence). The junction had 2 bases not matched to a gene; V was cut back by 4 bases and J by 6 bases. The CDR3 reads CAWNLAGGDTQYF. The CDR3 bases are TGTGCCTGGAACCTAGCGGGAGGGGATACGCAGTATTTT. Together with reference TRBV30 and TRBJ2-3, the CDR3 gives the full variable domain: SQTIHQWPATLVQPVGSPLSLECTVEGTSNPNLYWYRQAAGRGLQLLFYSVGIGQISSEVPQNLSASRPQDRQFILSSKKLLLSDSGFYLCAWNLAGGDTQYFGPGTRLTVL.

This chain joins TRBV19 and TRBJ2-2, with TRBD1 matching over 8 bases. This CDR3 spans 15 amino acids. CDR1 and CDR2 (germline): LNHDA, SQIVND (reference sequence). With V trimmed by 6 bases and J by 3 bases, 6 bases remained unmatched. The CDR3 DNA is TGTGCCAGTAGCTTGACAGGGGTCTACACCGGGGAGCTGTTTTTT. Protein product: CASSLTGVYTGELFF.

V usage is TRBV7-9 and J usage is TRBJ2-7, with D possibly being TRBD2 (6 bases). V dropped 4 bases and J dropped 0 bases, with 7 bases sitting between them. The CDR3 is 13 amino acids. CDR1 is SEHNR and CDR2 is FQNEAQ in the germline V gene (reference sequence). The CDR3 region has the DNA TGTGCCAGCAGCTGGGACTTCTCCTACGAGCAGTACTTC. This encodes CASSWDFSYEQYF.

This clone showed up just a few times. This chain links TRBV28 with TRBJ1-5, with TRBD1 identical over 7 bases. Germline values: CDR1 MDHEN, CDR2 SYDVKM. V was clipped by 6 bases and J by 5 bases; unmatched bases: 13. CDR3 size: 16 residues. The DNA of the CDR3 is TGTGCCAGCAGGTGGATGGACAGGACCGGTGATCAGCCCCAGCATTTT. Translated, it gives CASRWMDRTGDQPQHF. Variable domain in full (rest from reference TRBV28 and TRBJ1-5): DVKVTQSSRYLVKRTGEKVFLECVQDMDHENMFWYRQDPGLGLRLIYFSYDVKMKEKGDIPEGYSVSREKKERFSLILESASTNQTSMYLCASRWMDRTGDQPQHFGDGTRLSIL.